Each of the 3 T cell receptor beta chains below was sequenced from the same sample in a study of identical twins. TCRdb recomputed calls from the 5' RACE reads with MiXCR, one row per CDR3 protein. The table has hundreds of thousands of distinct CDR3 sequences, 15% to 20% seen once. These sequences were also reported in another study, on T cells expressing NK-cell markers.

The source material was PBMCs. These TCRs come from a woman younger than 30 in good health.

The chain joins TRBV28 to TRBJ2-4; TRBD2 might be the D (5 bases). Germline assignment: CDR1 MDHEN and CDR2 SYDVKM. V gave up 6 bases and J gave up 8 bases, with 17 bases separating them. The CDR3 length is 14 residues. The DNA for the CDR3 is TGTGCCAGCAGAGAGGACTTAGGAAGGGACATTCAGTACTTC. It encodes CASREDLGRDIQYF.

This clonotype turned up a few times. CDR3 sequence reads: CSASSNGRATTGELFF. CDR3 coding DNA: TGCAGTGCTAGTTCGAACGGGAGGGCCACAACCGGGGAGCTGTTTTTT. This chain connects TRBV20-1 to TRBJ2-2; 8 bases are a match to TRBD2. With 3 bases clipped from V and 5 bases from J, the junction kept 11 bases outside the gene matches. There are 16 residues in the CDR3. Per the germline V gene, CDR1 is DFQATT and CDR2 is SNEGSKA (reference sequence).

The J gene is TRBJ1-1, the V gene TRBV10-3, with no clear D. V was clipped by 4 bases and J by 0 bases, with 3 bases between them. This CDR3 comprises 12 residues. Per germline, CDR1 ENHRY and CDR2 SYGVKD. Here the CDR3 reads CAISAVNTEAFF. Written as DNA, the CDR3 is TGTGCCATCAGTGCGGTGAACACTGAAGCTTTCTTT.